The 15 T cell receptor beta chains below were found in one sample sequenced in a study of blood T cell repertoires in COVID-19. TCRdb keeps only in-frame clones here, not all; method: immunoSEQ multiplex PCR. The data show fewer than 500,000 clones, 70% to 85% seen once. The sequenced material came from peripheral blood. The source of these receptors is a human donor with acute or convalescent COVID-19. The donor label of this sample is uncertain.

Points on this clone: The sample holds other DNA sequences that translate to the same CDR3. The chain combines TRBV3-1 (or the pseudogene TRBV3-2) with TRBJ1-2; D gene ambiguous. Germline CDR1 reads LGHDT; CDR2 reads YNNKEL (reference sequence). Trimming pared 0 bases from V and 8 bases from J, leaving 13 bases between. CDR3 length: 14 residues. For the CDR3, the DNA is TGTGCCAGCAGCCAAGACCGGGGAGTAAGAGGCTACACCTTC. Its translation is CASSQDRGVRGYTF.

V usage is TRBV2 and J usage is TRBJ1-1, with 7 bases matching TRBD1. The length of the CDR3 is 15 residues. The ends lost 4 bases at V and 4 bases at J; junction bases unmatched: 9. The germline V gene has CDR1 SNHLY and CDR2 FYNNEI. The CDR3 spells CASSVRGSGGTEAFF. The CDR3 DNA follows: TGTGCCAGCAGTGTGCGGGGTTCAGGGGGCACTGAAGCTTTCTTT.

This clone was observed a handful of times. The rearrangement uses TRBV5-1 and TRBJ1-1, with D hard to call. Trimming shortened V by 4 bases and J by 6 bases, and 16 bases separated the two germline ends. The CDR3 length is 14 residues. Germline CDR1 reads SGHRS; CDR2 reads YFSETQ. In nucleotides, the CDR3 is TGCGCCAGCAGCCTGGGCTCGGGGAGGTCTGAAGCTTTCTTT. This codes for CASSLGSGRSEAFF. Full variable domain (remainder filled in from reference TRBV5-1 and TRBJ1-1): KAGVTQTPRYLIKTRGQQVTLSCSPISGHRSVSWYQQTPGQGLQFLFEYFSETQRNKGNFPGRFSGRQFSNSRSEMNVSTLELGDSALYLCASSLGSGRSEAFFGQGTRLTVV.

The V call is TRBV5-1, the J call TRBJ1-4; 8 bases line up with TRBD1. Germline-derived CDR1 and CDR2 are SGHRS and YFSETQ. There are 14 residues in the CDR3. V gave up 4 bases and J gave up 8 bases; unmatched junction bases: 7. The CDR3 loop is CASSPRGREEKLFF. CDR3 sequence (DNA): TGCGCCAGCAGCCCCAGGGGGCGAGAAGAAAAACTGTTTTTT. Full variable domain (remainder filled in from reference TRBV5-1 and TRBJ1-4): KAGVTQTPRYLIKTRGQQVTLSCSPISGHRSVSWYQQTPGQGLQFLFEYFSETQRNKGNFPGRFSGRQFSNSRSEMNVSTLELGDSALYLCASSPRGREEKLFFGSGTQLSVL.

This chain links TRBV5-8 with TRBJ2-7, with D perhaps TRBD1 (6 bases). Germline CDR1 reads SGHTS; CDR2 reads YDEGEE. V was trimmed by 4 bases and J by 6 bases, leaving 14 bases between them. The CDR3 consists of 13 residues. CDR3: CASSRNRVREQYF. CDR3 DNA: TGTGCCAGCAGCAGGAACAGGGTCCGCGAGCAGTACTTC.

The rearrangement uses TRBV6-2 or TRBV6-3 and TRBJ2-5; 9 bases fit TRBD2. The CDR3 sequence is 16 residues long. Germline CDR1 MNHEY, CDR2 SVGEGT. Trimming took 4 bases from V and 3 from J; bases not matched to a gene: 9. CDR3 in amino acids: CASSFPLLAGKETQYF. CDR3 DNA sequence: TGTGCCAGCAGTTTTCCGCTCCTAGCGGGAAAAGAGACCCAGTACTTC.

Only a few counts were recorded for this clone. The genes are TRBV5-6 and TRBJ2-1; the match to TRBD2 covers 7 bases. The CDR3 loop spans 16 amino acids. V dropped 2 bases and J dropped 0; count of bases not matched to a gene: 5. Per the germline V gene, CDR1 is SGHDT and CDR2 is YYEEEE. The CDR3 coding sequence is TGTGCCAGCAGCTTTGGGCCTAGCGGCTCCTACAATGAGCAGTTCTTC. It codes for CASSFGPSGSYNEQFF.

This clone was recorded a few times. V is TRBV5-1 and J is TRBJ1-1; possible D gene TRBD1, 5 bases. In germline, CDR1 is SGHRS, CDR2 YFSETQ. The V gene lost 4 bases and the J gene lost 3 bases, with 13 bases spanning the gap. This CDR3 comprises 14 residues. CDR3 nucleotide sequence: TGCGCCAGCAGCCCAGGGATGATTGACACTGAAGCTTTCTTT. This sequence encodes CASSPGMIDTEAFF.

Of note for this clone: Other DNA sequences in this specimen translate into the identical CDR3. V usage is TRBV20-1 and J usage is TRBJ2-7; perhaps TRBD1 as D (6 bases). The germline gives CDR1 DFQATT, CDR2 SNEGSKA (reference sequence). The CDR3 has 11 amino acids. With 2 bases removed from V and 4 bases from J, the gap between germline ends came to 6 bases. The CDR3 nucleotides read TGCAGTGCTAGAAGGGGGTACGAGCAGTACTTC. It specifies CSARRGYEQYF.

This chain uses TRBV5-1 with TRBJ2-1, with D possibly being TRBD2 (6 bases). Germline lookup yields CDR1 SGHRS and CDR2 YFSETQ. The length of the CDR3 is 15 residues. V was cut by 2 bases and J by 2 bases, with 11 bases left in between. CDR3: CASSFSWGAYNEQFF. In nucleotides, the CDR3 is TGCGCCAGCAGCTTCTCGTGGGGGGCCTACAATGAGCAGTTCTTC.

The rearrangement links TRBV18 to TRBJ1-5, with D unresolved. The CDR3 sequence is 13 residues long. V shed 3 bases and J shed 8 bases, with 11 bases lying between them. Looked up from germline, CDR1 is KGHSH and CDR2 is LQKENI. The CDR3 loop is CASSPSGFEPQHF. The CDR3 nucleotides read TGTGCCAGCTCACCGTCGGGGTTTGAGCCCCAGCATTTT.

V is TRBV3-1 (or the pseudogene TRBV3-2) and J is TRBJ1-3; D call uncertain. Germline CDR1 LGHDT, CDR2 YNNKEL (reference sequence). CDR3 length equals 17 residues. V lost 0 bases, J lost 0 bases, and 12 bases lay in between. CDR3 in amino acids: CASSQEPRRASGNTIYF. In nucleotides, the CDR3 is TGTGCCAGCAGCCAAGAACCTCGGAGGGCCTCTGGAAACACCATATATTTT.

The rearrangement links TRBV11-2 to TRBJ2-2; 7 bases fit TRBD1. Germline loops: CDR1 SGHAT, CDR2 FQNNGV. The CDR3 spans 16 residues. The ends lost 3 bases at V and 6 bases at J; junction bases unmatched: 10. The CDR3 sequence is CASSLIGDSSPGELFF. DNA for the CDR3: TGTGCCAGCAGCTTGATTGGGGACAGTTCCCCCGGGGAGCTGTTTTTT.

The chain carries TRBV30 and TRBJ1-2, with a weak D call TRBD1 (6 bases). The germline V gene has CDR1 GTSNPN and CDR2 SVGIG (reference sequence). The CDR3 is made up of 13 amino acids. V was trimmed by 3 bases and J by 4 bases, leaving 12 bases between them. The CDR3 coding sequence is TGTGCCTGGAGGAGACAGGAGATCTATGGCTACACCTTC. Its translation: CAWRRQEIYGYTF. Full variable domain (outside the CDR3, taken from reference TRBV30 and TRBJ1-2): SQTIHQWPATLVQPVGSPLSLECTVEGTSNPNLYWYRQAAGRGLQLLFYSVGIGQISSEVPQNLSASRPQDRQFILSSKKLLLSDSGFYLCAWRRQEIYGYTFGSGTRLTVV.

The chain carries TRBV4-2 and TRBJ1-6; the D gene is possibly TRBD1 (6 bases). The germline gives CDR1 LGHNA, CDR2 YNFKEQ. Deletions cut 4 bases from V and 14 bases from J, with 24 bases between. This CDR3 is 16 amino acids long. The CDR3 loop is CASSRQRTARGGTLHF. For the CDR3, the DNA is TGTGCCAGCAGCCGACAGAGGACAGCCCGCGGGGGGACCCTCCACTTT.